This is a list of T cell receptor beta chains from one sample in a study of T cells in Graves' hyperthyroidism and ophthalmopathy. A single record per CDR3 protein comes from TCRdb applying MiXCR to the multiplex PCR reads. The data hold approximately 610,000 distinct CDR3 sequences, with roughly 15% observed a single time. The sequencing input was blood. Source of these receptors: a woman between 40 and 55 years old with Graves' ophthalmopathy. CDR3s include the opening cysteine and the closing phenylalanine or tryptophan.

TRBV12-3/TRBV12-4,14,TRBJ1-1,CASSPTGGTTEAFF
TRBV7-2,13,TRBJ2-7,CASTPDRDNEQYF
TRBV5-1,14,TRBJ2-7,CASSLDTRGYEQYF
TRBV27,13,TRBJ1-3,CASKRTGGNTIYF
TRBV28,14,TRBJ1-1,CASSSATQDTEAFF
TRBV20-1,14,TRBJ2-5,CSARGAQDPETQYF
TRBV12-3/TRBV12-4,13,TRBJ1-2,CASSQQGRGGYTF
TRBV28,15,TRBJ1-5,CASSLGGGLNQPQHF
TRBV7-9,15,TRBJ1-1,CASSLGDRTNTEAFF
TRBV4-3,15,TRBJ2-7,CASSQITGRPYEQYF
TRBV19,16,TRBJ2-2,CASSTTGLVNTGELFF
TRBV4-3,15,TRBJ2-2,CASSQEQRLTGELFF
TRBV20-1,15,TRBJ2-7,CSARTTDASSYEQYF
TRBV24-1,13,TRBJ1-2,CATSDFRGFGYTF
TRBV6-1,15,TRBJ1-5,CASSLGTARNQPQHF
TRBV12-3/TRBV12-4,17,TRBJ2-7,CASSRAPGQGDSYEQYF
TRBV6-1,17,TRBJ2-5,CASSSGTGVMGRETQYF
TRBV11-2,14,TRBJ2-7,CASSHGDRPDEQYF
TRBV27,17,TRBJ2-6,CASSSSGARSGANVLTF
TRBV27,15,TRBJ2-7,CATSDRTGSVYEQYF
TRBV5-5,15,TRBJ1-1,CASSLLDRLNTEAFF
TRBV3-1,13,TRBJ1-1,CASSQSPGFEAFF
TRBV14,16,TRBJ2-2,CASSPPGTGGTGELFF
TRBV11-2,17,TRBJ2-2,CASSVASGGGNTGELFF
TRBV28,13,TRBJ2-7,CASSDSGLCEQYF
TRBV7-2,13,TRBJ2-4,CASSLEWDYRKYF
TRBV28,15,TRBJ2-5,CAIQGRTGIQETQYF
TRBV27,13,TRBJ1-1,CASSLLRGPEAFF
TRBV27,14,TRBJ2-7,CASSTGTGGDEQYF
TRBV19,14,TRBJ1-1,CASSISGAFTEAFF
TRBV7-8,14,TRBJ1-1,CASSLLVRGTEAFF
TRBV7-2,15,TRBJ2-2,CASSLSPPPAGELFF
TRBV9,15,TRBJ2-3,CASSAPREGADTQYF
TRBV4-2,16,TRBJ2-7,CASSQGLAANSYEQYF
TRBV5-1,14,TRBJ1-1,CASSLHRASTEAFF
TRBV7-3,18,TRBJ2-5,CASSLYPTGGGLQETQYF
TRBV20-1,12,TRBJ2-7,CSASYRSYEQYF
TRBV7-9,15,TRBJ1-1,CASSFTGAPDTEAFF
TRBV12-3/TRBV12-4,14,TRBJ1-2,CASSPHGTGDGYTF
TRBV12-3/TRBV12-4,15,TRBJ2-5,CASSLKGPGAQTQYF
TRBV2,15,TRBJ1-1,CASRTQGAGDTEAFF
TRBV6-1,13,TRBJ1-1,CASSRARGGEAFF
TRBV12-3/TRBV12-4,13,TRBJ2-7,CASSSRATYEQYF
TRBV15,14,TRBJ2-5,CATSTDRGIETQYF
TRBV29-1,12,TRBJ2-3,CSLTGPADTQYF
TRBV6-1,14,TRBJ2-7,CASKTVGDSYEQYF
TRBV20-1,16,TRBJ1-3,CSASARLGSSGNTIYF
TRBV28,15,TRBJ1-5,CASSLWQGLGQPQHF
TRBV27,14,TRBJ1-1,CASSLESLRTEAFF
TRBV7-8,17,TRBJ2-5,CASSIPRSGGAQETQYF
TRBV6-2/TRBV6-3,13,TRBJ1-5,CASDPRSSKPQHF
TRBV12-3/TRBV12-4,14,TRBJ2-2,CASGLGGTTGELFF
TRBV27,13,TRBJ2-7,CASSWQGSYEQYF